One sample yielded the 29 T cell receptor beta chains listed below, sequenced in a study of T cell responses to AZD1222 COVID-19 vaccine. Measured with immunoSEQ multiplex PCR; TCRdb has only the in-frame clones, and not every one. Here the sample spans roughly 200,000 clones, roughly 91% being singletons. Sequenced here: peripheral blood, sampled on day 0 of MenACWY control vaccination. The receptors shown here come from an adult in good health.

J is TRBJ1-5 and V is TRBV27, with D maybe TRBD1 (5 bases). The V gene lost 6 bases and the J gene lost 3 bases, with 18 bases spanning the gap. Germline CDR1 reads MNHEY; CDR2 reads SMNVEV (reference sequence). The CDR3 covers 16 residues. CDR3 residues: CASSGLGQRPNQPQHF. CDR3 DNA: TGTGCCAGCAGCGGTCTGGGGCAGCGCCCCAATCAGCCCCAGCATTTT.

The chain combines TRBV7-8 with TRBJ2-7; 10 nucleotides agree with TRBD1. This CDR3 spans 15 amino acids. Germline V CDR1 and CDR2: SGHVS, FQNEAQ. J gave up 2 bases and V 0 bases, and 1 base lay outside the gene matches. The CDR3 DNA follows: TGTGCCAGCAGCTTAGCGGGACAGGGGCCCTACGAGCAGTACTTC. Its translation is CASSLAGQGPYEQYF. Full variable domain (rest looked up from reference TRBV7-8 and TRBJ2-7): GAGVSQSPRYKVAKRGQDVALRCDPISGHVSLFWYQQALGQGPEFLTYFQNEAQLDKSGLPSDRFFAERPEGSVSTLKIQRTQQEDSAVYLCASSLAGQGPYEQYFGPGTRLTVT.

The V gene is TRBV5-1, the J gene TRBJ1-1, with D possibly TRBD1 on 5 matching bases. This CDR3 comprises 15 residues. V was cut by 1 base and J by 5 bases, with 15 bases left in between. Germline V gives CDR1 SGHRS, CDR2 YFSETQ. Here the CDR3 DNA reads TGCGCCAGCAGCTTGTTACCGGGACTAAGAACTGAAGCTTTCTTT. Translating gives CASSLLPGLRTEAFF. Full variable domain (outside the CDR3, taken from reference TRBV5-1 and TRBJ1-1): KAGVTQTPRYLIKTRGQQVTLSCSPISGHRSVSWYQQTPGQGLQFLFEYFSETQRNKGNFPGRFSGRQFSNSRSEMNVSTLELGDSALYLCASSLLPGLRTEAFFGQGTRLTVV.

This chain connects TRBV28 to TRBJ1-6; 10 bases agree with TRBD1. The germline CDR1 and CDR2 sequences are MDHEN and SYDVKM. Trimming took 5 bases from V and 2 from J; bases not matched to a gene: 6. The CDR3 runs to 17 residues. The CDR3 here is CASSPGTGAPYNSPLHF. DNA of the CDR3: TGTGCCAGCAGTCCCGGGACAGGGGCCCCCTATAATTCACCCCTCCACTTT.

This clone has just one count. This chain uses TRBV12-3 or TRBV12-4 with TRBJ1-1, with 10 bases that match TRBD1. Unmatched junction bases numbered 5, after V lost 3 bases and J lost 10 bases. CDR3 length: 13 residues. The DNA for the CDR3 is TGTGCCAGCAGTTTTGGGACAGGGGTACGAGCTTTCTTT. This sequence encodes CASSFGTGVRAFF.

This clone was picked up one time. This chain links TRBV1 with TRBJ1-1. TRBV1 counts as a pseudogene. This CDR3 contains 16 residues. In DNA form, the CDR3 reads TGCACCAGCAGCCAAGATGCGGGGTGTGATATCACTGAAGCTTTCTTT. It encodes CTSSQDAGCDITEAFF.

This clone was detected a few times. The CDR3 region has the DNA TGTGCCAGCAGTACGCCGGGACAGCGATATGGCTACACCTTC. Residues: CASSTPGQRYGYTF. The V and J genes are TRBV6-2 or TRBV6-3 and TRBJ1-2; 7 bases are shared with TRBD1. This CDR3 spans 14 amino acids. Per the germline V gene, CDR1 is MNHEY and CDR2 is SVGEGT. Losses at the gene ends were 5 bases for V and 5 bases for J; bases not matched to a gene: 8.

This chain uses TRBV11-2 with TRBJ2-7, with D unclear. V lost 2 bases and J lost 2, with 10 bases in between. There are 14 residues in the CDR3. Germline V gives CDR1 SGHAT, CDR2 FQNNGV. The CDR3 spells CASSLYSTTYEQYF. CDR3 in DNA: TGTGCCAGCAGCTTATACAGTACAACCTACGAGCAGTACTTC. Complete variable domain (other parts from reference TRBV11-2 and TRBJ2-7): EAGVAQSPRYKIIEKRQSVAFWCNPISGHATLYWYQQILGQGPKLLIQFQNNGVVDDSQLPKDRFSAERLKGVDSTLKIQPAKLEDSAVYLCASSLYSTTYEQYFGPGTRLTVT.

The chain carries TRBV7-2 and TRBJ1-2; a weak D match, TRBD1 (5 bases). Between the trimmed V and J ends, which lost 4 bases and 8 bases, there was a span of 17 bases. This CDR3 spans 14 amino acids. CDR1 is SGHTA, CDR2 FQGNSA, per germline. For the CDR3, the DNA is TGTGCCAGCAGCTCTGGTGGGGGGGAGGGCGGCTACACCTTC. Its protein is CASSSGGGEGGYTF.

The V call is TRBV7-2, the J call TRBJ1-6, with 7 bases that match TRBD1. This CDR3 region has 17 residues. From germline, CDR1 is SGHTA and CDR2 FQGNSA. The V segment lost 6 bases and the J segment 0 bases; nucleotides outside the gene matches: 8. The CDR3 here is CASRAAGGGSYNSPLHF. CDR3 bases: TGTGCCAGCAGAGCGGCAGGGGGGGGCTCCTATAATTCACCCCTCCACTTT.

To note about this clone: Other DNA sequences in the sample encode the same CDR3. The CDR3 loop is CASSLTVSGNTIYF. The CDR3 DNA sequence: TGTGCCAGCAGCTTGACAGTCTCTGGAAACACCATATATTTT. V gene TRBV7-9 combines with J gene TRBJ1-3; perhaps TRBD1 as D (5 bases). The CDR3 spans 14 residues. V was cut by 3 bases and J by 0 bases, with 6 bases left in between. Per the germline V gene, CDR1 is SEHNR and CDR2 is FQNEAQ (reference sequence).

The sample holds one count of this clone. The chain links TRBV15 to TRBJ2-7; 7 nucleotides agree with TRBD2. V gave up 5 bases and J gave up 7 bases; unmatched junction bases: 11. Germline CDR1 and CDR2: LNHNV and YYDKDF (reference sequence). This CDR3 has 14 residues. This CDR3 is CATSARDRGGEQYF. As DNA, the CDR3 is TGTGCCACCAGCGCCAGAGATCGCGGGGGAGAGCAGTACTTC.

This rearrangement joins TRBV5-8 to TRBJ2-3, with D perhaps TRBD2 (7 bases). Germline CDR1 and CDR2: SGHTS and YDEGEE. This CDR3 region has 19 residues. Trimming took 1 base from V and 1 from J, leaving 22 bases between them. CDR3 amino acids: CASSLFRDYTGIRTDTQYF. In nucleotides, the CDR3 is TGTGCCAGCAGCTTGTTTCGGGACTACACAGGGATCCGCACAGATACGCAGTATTTT.

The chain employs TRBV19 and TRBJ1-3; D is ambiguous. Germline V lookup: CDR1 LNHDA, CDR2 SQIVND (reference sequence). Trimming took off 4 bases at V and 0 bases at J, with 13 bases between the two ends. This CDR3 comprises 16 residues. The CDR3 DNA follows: TGTGCCAGTAGTAGCGGGGAGTTCCTCTCTGGAAACACCATATATTTT. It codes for CASSSGEFLSGNTIYF.

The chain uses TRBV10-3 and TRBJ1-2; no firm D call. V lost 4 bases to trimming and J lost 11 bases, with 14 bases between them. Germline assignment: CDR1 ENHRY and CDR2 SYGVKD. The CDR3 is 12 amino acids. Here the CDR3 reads CAISATSTSYTF. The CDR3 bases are TGTGCCATCAGTGCGACTAGTACCTCGTACACCTTC.

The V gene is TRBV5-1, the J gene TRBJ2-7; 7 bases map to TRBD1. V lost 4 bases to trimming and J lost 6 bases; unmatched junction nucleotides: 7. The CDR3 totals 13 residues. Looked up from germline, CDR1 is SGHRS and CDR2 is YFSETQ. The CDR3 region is CASSTRQGSEQYF. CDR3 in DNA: TGCGCCAGCAGCACCAGACAGGGAAGCGAGCAGTACTTC.

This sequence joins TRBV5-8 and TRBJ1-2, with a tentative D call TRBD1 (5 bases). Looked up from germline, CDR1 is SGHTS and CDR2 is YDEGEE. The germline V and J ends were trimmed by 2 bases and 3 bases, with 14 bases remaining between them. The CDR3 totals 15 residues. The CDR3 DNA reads TGTGCCAGCAGCTTTGGTTTCGGGGCCGACTATGGCTACACCTTC. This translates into CASSFGFGADYGYTF.

The DNA of the CDR3 is TGTGCCAGCAGCTCGATGGCCCGGTCCCCCTACGAGCAGTACTTC. Translated: CASSSMARSPYEQYF. J is TRBJ2-7 and V is TRBV5-4; no firm D call. Looked up from germline, CDR1 is SGHNT and CDR2 is YYREEE (reference sequence). The CDR3 consists of 15 residues. The V and J ends lost 3 bases and 2 bases respectively, with 15 bases between them.

The CDR3 loop is CATSDLVGGGLGTGELFF. The CDR3 coding sequence is TGTGCCACCAGTGATCTAGTCGGCGGGGGGCTAGGGACCGGGGAGCTGTTTTTT. The chain has TRBV24-1 and TRBJ2-2; 8 bases agree with TRBD2. Germline V CDR1 and CDR2: KGHDR, SFDVKD. V was clipped by 3 bases and J by 5 bases; unmatched bases: 13. The CDR3 is made up of 18 amino acids.

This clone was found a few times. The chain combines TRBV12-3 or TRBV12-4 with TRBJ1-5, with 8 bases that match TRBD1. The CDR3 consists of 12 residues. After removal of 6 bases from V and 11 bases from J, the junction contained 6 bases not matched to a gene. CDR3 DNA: TGTGCCAGCAGCAAGCCGACAGGGGCCCAGCATTTT. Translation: CASSKPTGAQHF.

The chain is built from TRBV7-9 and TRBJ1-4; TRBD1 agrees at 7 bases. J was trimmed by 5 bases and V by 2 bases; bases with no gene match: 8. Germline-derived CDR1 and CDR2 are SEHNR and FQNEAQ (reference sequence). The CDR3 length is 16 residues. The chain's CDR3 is CASSLNWDSENEKLFF. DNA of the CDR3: TGTGCCAGCAGCTTAAATTGGGACAGCGAAAATGAAAAACTGTTTTTT.

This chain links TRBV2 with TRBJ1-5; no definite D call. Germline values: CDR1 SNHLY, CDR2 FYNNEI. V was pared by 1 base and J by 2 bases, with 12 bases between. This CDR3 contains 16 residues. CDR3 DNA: TGTGCCAGCAGTGAAGAAGGGTTGGGTGGCAATCAGCCCCAGCATTTT. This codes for CASSEEGLGGNQPQHF.

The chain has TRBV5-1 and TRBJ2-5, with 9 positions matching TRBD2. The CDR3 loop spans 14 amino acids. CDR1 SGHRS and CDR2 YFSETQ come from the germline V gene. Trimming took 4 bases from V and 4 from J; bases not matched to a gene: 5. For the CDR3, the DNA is TGCGCCAGCAGCCCCGGGACTAGCTCAGAGACCCAGTACTTC. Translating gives CASSPGTSSETQYF.

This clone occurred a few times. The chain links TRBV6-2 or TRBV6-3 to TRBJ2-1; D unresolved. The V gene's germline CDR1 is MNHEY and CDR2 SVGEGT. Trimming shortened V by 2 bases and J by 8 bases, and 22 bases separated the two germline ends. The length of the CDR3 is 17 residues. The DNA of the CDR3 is TGTGCCAGCAGTTACAAGCATAAGATAAAAATAGACGATGAGCAGTTCTTC. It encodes CASSYKHKIKIDDEQFF.

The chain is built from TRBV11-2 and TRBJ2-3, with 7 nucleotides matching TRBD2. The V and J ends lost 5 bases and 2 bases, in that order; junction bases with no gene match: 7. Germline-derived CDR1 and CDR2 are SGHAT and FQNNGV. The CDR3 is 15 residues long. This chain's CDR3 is CASSPSSGFTDTQYF. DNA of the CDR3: TGTGCCAGCAGCCCCTCTAGCGGATTCACAGATACGCAGTATTTT.

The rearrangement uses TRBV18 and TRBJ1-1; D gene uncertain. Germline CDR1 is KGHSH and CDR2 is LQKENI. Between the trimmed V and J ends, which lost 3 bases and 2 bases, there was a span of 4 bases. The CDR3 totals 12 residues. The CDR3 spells CASSPLNTEAFF. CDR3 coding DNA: TGTGCCAGCTCACCGCTTAACACTGAAGCTTTCTTT.

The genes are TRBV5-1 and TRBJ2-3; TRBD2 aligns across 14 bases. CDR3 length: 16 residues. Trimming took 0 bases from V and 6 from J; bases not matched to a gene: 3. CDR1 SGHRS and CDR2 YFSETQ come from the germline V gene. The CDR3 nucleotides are TGCGCCAGCAGCTTGGGACTAGCGGGGGGGCCCGATACGCAGTATTTT. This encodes CASSLGLAGGPDTQYF.

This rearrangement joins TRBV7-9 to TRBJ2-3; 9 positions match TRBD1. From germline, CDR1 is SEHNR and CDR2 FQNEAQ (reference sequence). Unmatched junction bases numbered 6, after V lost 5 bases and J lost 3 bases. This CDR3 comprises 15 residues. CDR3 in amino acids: CASSRRGTGTDTQYF. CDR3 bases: TGTGCCAGCAGCAGAAGGGGGACAGGGACAGATACGCAGTATTTT.

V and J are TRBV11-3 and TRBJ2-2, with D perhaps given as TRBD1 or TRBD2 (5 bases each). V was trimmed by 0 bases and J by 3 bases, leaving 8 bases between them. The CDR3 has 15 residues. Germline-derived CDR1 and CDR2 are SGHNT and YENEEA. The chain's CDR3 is CASSLDGTYTGELFF. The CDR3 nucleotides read TGTGCCAGCAGCTTAGACGGGACCTACACCGGGGAGCTGTTTTTT.